This T cell receptor beta chain was captured in a study of patients and donors after allogeneic stem cell transplantation (dated by TCRdb to the early 2020s). In the case of this clonotype: The target of this receptor is not known. No clone much larger than this one lies a single base away; base qualities are absent.

There are 14 amino acids in the CDR3, from cysteine to phenylalanine inclusive. Solely the CDR3 DNA is kept, with 42 bases framed from the first base. V sheds 4 bases and J sheds 5 bases, leaving 13 bases between their ends. From a lookup of the germline V gene (reference sequence), CDR1 and CDR2 are MNHNY and SVGAGI. Receptor libraries were prepared by RT-PCR. Sequenced on a NextSeq 550. TCRdb reworked the public reads: Q25 trimming with fastp, MiXCR clone assembly, productive beta chains retained. Rows are combined by CDR3 protein, so each entry shows the most common genes and DNA. This sample comprises 200,000 to 250,000 distinct CDR3 sequences, 35% to 45% of them detected only once. Of the sample, about 9.9% is held by the ten largest clones.

The sequenced sample consisted of blood, either unsorted or a sorted T cell fraction (not recorded which). The chain employs TRBV6-6 and TRBJ2-3; the D gene is perhaps TRBD1, from 5 matching bases. The receptor's source is a human donor who was either an allogeneic HSCT recipient or a stem cell or donor lymphocyte infusion donor (not recorded which). It is not recorded whose cells these are; they may come from a transplant donor. The base sequence is TGTGCCAGCAGTTTCTCCTCAGGGTTAGATACGCAGTATTTT. Its product reads: CASSFSSGLDTQYF.